The present T cell receptor (beta chain) was sequenced within a study of blood T cells in healthy people across ages. Sample-barcoded 5' priming and a J-beta primer mix drove a second PCR of 7 to 11 cycles. MiXCR, run by TCRdb on the 5' RACE reads, gives a single entry per CDR3 protein. The profile shows around 1,800,000 distinct CDR3 sequences, roughly two fifths of them singletons. The germline CDR1 and CDR2 sequences are SGHTA and FQGNSA. The CDR3 runs 14 residues. The ends were cut back, 5 bases at V and 0 bases at J, with 10 bases in the middle. The sample was blood. The sequence came from a human donor in good health. This sequence joins TRBV7-2 and TRBJ1-2, with D unresolved. In DNA, the CDR3 is TGTGCCAGCAGCCGACAACCTACTAACTATGGCTACACCTTC. It specifies CASSRQPTNYGYTF.